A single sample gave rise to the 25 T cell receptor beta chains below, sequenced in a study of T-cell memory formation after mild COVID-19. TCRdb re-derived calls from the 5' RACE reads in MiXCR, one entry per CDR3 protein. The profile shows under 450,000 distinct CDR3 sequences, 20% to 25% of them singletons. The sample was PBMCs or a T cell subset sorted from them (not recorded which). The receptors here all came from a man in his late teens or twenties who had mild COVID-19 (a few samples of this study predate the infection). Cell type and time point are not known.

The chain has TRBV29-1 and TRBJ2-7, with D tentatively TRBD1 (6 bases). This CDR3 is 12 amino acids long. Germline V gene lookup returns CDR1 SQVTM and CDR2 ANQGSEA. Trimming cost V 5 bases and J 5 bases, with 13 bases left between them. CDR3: CSVPVRGHEQYF. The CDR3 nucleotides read TGCAGCGTTCCAGTCAGGGGTCACGAGCAGTACTTC.

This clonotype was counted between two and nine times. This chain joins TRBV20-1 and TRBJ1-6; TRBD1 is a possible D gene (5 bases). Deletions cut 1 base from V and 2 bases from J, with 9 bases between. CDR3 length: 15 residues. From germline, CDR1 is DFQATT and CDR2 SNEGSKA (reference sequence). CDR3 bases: TGCAGTGCTAGAGTAGGCAGGGCCTATAATTCACCCCTCCACTTT. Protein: CSARVGRAYNSPLHF.

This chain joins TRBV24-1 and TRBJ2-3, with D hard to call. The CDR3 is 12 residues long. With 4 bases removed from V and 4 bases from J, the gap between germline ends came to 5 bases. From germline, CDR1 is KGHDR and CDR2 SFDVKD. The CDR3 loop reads CATSDHSDTQYF. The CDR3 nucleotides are TGTGCCACCAGTGACCATTCAGATACGCAGTATTTT.

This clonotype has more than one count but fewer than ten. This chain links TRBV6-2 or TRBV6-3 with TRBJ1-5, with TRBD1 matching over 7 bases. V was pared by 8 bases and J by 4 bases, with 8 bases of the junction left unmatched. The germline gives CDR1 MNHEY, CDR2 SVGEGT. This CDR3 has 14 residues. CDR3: CASGPGQRNQPQHF. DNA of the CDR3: TGTGCCAGCGGACCGGGACAGAGAAATCAGCCCCAGCATTTT.

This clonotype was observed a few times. The CDR3 region is CSAQDTGVWQPQHF. The DNA for the CDR3 is TGCAGTGCCCAGGACACAGGGGTATGGCAGCCCCAGCATTTT. This rearrangement joins TRBV20-1 to TRBJ1-5; the match to TRBD1 covers 7 bases. The junction had 12 bases not matched to a gene; V was cut back by 6 bases and J by 7 bases. The germline gives CDR1 DFQATT, CDR2 SNEGSKA (reference sequence). This CDR3 comprises 14 residues.

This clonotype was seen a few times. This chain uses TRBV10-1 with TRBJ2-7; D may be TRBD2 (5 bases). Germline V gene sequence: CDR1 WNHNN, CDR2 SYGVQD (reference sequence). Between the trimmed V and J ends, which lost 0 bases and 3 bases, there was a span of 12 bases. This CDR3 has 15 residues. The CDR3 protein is CASSESRTGDYEQYF. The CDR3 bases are TGCGCCAGCAGTGAGTCAAGGACCGGGGACTACGAGCAGTACTTC.

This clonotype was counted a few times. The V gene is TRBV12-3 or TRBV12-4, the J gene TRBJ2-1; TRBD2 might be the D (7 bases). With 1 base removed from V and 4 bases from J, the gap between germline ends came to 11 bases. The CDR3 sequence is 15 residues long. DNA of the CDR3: TGTGCCAGCAGTTTAGGCGGGGGCCGGTACAATGAGCAGTTCTTC. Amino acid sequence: CASSLGGGRYNEQFF.

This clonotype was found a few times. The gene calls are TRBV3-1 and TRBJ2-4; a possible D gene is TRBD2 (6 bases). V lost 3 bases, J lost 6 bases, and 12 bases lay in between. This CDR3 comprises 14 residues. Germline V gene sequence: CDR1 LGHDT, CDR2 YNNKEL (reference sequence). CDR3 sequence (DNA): TGTGCCAGCAGCCATGCGGGACGAGGAAACATTCAGTACTTC. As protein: CASSHAGRGNIQYF.

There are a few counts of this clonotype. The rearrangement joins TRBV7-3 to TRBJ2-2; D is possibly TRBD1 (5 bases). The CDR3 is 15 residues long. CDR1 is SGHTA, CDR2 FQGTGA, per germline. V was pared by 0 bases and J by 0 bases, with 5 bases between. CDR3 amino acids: CASSLTRANTGELFF. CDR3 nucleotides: TGTGCCAGCAGCTTAACCAGGGCGAACACCGGGGAGCTGTTTTTT.

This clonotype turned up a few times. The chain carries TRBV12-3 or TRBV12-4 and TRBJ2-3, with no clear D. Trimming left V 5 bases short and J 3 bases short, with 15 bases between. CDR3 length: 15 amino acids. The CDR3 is CASSPDGPRTDTQYF. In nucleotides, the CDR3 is TGTGCCAGCAGTCCGGACGGGCCGAGGACAGATACGCAGTATTTT.

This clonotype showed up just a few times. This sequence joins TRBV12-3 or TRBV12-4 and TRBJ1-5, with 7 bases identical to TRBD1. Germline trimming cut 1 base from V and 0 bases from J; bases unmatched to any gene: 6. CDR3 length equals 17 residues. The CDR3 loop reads CASSLGQGDYSNQPQHF. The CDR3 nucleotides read TGTGCCAGCAGTTTAGGGCAGGGGGATTATAGCAATCAGCCCCAGCATTTT.

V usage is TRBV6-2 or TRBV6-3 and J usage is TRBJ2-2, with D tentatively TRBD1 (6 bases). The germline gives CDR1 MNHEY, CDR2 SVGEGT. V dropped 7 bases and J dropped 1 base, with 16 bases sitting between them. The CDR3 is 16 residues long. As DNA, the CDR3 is TGTGCCAGCAACCTGGACAGACTACTGAACACCGGGGAGCTGTTTTTT. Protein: CASNLDRLLNTGELFF.

The CDR3 reads CSASWSSYEQYF. Here the CDR3 DNA reads TGCAGTGCTAGCTGGAGCTCCTACGAGCAGTACTTC. This chain links TRBV20-1 with TRBJ2-7, with unresolved D. The CDR3 covers 12 residues. CDR1 is DFQATT and CDR2 is SNEGSKA in the germline V gene (reference sequence). V dropped 3 bases and J dropped 0 bases, with 6 bases sitting between them.

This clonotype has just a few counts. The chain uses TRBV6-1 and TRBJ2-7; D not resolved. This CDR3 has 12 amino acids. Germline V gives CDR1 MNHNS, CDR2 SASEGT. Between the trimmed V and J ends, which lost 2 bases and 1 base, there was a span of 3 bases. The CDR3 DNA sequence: TGTGCCAGCAGTGAATGGTCCTACGAGCAGTACGTC. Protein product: CASSEWSYEQYV.

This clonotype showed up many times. CDR3 DNA: TGTGCCAGCAGTTTCAGCGGGGGTCTAAATGAGCAGTTCTTC. Translation: CASSFSGGLNEQFF. This chain uses TRBV12-3 or TRBV12-4 with TRBJ2-1; the match to TRBD2 covers 8 bases. This CDR3 region has 14 residues. The ends lost 3 bases at V and 7 bases at J; junction bases unmatched: 5.

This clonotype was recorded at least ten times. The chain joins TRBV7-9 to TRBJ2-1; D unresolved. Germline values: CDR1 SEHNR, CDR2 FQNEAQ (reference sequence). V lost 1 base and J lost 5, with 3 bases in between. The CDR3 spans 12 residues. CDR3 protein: CASSLDHNEQFF. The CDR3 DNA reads TGTGCCAGCAGCTTAGATCACAATGAGCAGTTCTTC.

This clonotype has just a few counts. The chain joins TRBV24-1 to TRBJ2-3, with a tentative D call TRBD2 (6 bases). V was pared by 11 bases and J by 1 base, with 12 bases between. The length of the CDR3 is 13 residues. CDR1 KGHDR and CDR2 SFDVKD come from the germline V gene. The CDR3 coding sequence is TGTGCCATCCAGACTAGTGGCACAGATACGCAGTATTTT. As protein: CAIQTSGTDTQYF.

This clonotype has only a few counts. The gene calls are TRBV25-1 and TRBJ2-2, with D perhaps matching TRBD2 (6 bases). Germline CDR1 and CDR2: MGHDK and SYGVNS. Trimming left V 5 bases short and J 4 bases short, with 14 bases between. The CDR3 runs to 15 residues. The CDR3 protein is CASSSRGFGTGELFF. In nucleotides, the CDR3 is TGTGCCAGCAGTTCCCGGGGGTTCGGCACCGGGGAGCTGTTTTTT.

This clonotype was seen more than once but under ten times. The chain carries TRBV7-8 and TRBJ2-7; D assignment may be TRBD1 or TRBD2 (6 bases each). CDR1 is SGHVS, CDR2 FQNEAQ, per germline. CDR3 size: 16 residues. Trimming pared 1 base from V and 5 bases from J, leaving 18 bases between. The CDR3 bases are TGTGCCAGCAGCTTAGTAGTCCGAGGGGGGCTCAACGAGCAGTACTTC. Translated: CASSLVVRGGLNEQYF.

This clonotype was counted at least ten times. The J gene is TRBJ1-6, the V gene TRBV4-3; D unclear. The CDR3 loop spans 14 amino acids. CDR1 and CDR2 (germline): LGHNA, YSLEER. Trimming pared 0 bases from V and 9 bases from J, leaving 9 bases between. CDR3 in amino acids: CASSQEGWGSPLHF. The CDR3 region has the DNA TGCGCCAGCAGCCAAGAAGGGTGGGGTTCACCCCTCCACTTT.

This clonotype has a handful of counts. CDR3 protein: CASSYGPGTYEQYF. CDR3 bases: TGTGCCAGCAGTTACGGTCCGGGAACCTACGAGCAGTACTTC. The rearrangement links TRBV6-5 to TRBJ2-7; D possibly corresponds to TRBD2 (5 bases). This CDR3 is 14 amino acids long. Germline CDR1 MNHEY, CDR2 SVGAGI. Trimming removed 2 bases from V and 2 bases from J, with 10 bases in between.

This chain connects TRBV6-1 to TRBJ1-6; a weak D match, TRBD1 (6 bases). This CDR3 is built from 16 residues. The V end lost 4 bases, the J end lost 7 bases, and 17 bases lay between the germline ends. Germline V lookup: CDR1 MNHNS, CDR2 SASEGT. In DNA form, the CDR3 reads TGTGCCAGCAGTGTCACCCAGGACAGACTAAATTCACCCCTCCACTTT. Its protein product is CASSVTQDRLNSPLHF.

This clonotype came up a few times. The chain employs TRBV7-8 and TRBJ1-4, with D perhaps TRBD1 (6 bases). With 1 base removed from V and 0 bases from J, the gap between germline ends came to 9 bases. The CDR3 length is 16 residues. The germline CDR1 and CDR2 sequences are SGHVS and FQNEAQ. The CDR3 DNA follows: TGTGCCAGCAGCTTAGTCGGGGGGCCAACTAATGAAAAACTGTTTTTT. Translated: CASSLVGGPTNEKLFF.

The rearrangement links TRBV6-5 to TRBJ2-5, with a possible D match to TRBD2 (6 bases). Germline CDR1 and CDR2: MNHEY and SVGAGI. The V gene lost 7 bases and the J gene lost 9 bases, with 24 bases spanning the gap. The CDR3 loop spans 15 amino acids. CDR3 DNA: TGTGCCAGCATATCCCTCCGGGGGTCCGGTATGGCCCAGTACTTC. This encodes CASISLRGSGMAQYF.

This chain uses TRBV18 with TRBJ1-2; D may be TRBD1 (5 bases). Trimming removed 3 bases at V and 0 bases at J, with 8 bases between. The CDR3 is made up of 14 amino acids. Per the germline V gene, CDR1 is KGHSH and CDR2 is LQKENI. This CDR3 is CASSPGLPNYGYTF. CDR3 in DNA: TGTGCCAGCTCACCGGGACTCCCTAACTATGGCTACACCTTC. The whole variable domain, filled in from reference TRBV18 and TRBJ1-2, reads NAGVMQNPRHLVRRRGQEARLRCSPMKGHSHVYWYRQLPEEGLKFMVYLQKENIIDESGMPKERFSAEFPKEGPSILRIQQVVRGDSAAYFCASSPGLPNYGYTFGSGTRLTVV.